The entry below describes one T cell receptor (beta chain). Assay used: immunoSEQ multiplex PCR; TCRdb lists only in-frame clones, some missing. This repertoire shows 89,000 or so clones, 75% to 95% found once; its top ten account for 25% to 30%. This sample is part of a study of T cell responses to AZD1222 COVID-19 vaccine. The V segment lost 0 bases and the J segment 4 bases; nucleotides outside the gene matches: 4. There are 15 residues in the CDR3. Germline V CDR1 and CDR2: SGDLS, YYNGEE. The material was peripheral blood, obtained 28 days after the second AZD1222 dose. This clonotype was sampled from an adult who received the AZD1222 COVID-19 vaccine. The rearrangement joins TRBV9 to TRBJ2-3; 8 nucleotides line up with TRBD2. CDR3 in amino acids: CASSVAGGYSDTQYF. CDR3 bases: TGTGCCAGCAGCGTAGCGGGAGGGTATTCAGATACGCAGTATTTT.